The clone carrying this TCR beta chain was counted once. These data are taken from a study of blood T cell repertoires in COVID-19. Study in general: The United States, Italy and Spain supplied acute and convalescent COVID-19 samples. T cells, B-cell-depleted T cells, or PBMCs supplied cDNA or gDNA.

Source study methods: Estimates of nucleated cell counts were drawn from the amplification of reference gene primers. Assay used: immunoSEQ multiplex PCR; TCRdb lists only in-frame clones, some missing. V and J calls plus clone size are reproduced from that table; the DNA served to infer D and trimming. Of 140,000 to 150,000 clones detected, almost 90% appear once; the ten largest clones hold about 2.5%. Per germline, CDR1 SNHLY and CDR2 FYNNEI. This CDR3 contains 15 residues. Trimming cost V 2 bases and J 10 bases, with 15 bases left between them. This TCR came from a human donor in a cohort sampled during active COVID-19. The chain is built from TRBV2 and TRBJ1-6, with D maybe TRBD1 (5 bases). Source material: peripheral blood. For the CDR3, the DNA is TGTGCCAGCAGTGAAAGGGCGGGACTTCTATCACCCCTCCACTTT. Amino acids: CASSERAGLLSPLHF.